This TCR beta chain is from a study of post-analysis software for immune sequencing data. Unique molecular identifiers were present in the TCR beta cDNA libraries. The authors obtained 540,000 or so cDNA molecules from roughly 1.1 to 9.2 million T cells. TCRdb re-derived calls from the PCR reads in MiXCR, one entry per CDR3 protein. The repertoire holds 750,000 to 900,000 distinct CDR3 sequences, with under 60% as singletons. The receptor was isolated from a girl aged 10-17 years with multiple sclerosis. Sequences were obtained from blood.

CDR3: CASSKIAGDTGELFF. Written as DNA, the CDR3 is TGTGCCAGCAGTAAAATCGCAGGCGACACCGGGGAGCTGTTTTTT. The gene calls are TRBV25-1 and TRBJ2-2; D unresolved. Looked up from germline, CDR1 is MGHDK and CDR2 is SYGVNS. The CDR3 sequence is 15 residues long. V dropped 5 bases and J dropped 3 bases, with 13 bases sitting between them.